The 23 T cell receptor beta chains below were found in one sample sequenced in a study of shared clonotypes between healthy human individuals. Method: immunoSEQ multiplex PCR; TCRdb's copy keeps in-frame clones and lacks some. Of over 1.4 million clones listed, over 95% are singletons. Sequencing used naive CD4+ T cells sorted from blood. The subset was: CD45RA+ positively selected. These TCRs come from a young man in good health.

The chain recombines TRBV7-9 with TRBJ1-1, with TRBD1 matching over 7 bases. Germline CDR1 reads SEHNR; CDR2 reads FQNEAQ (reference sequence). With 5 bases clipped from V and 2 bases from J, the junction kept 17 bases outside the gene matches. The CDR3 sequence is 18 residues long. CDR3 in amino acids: CASSPKYQGGRGNTEAFF. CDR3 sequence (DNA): TGTGCCAGCAGCCCGAAATATCAGGGGGGCAGGGGAAACACTGAAGCTTTCTTT.

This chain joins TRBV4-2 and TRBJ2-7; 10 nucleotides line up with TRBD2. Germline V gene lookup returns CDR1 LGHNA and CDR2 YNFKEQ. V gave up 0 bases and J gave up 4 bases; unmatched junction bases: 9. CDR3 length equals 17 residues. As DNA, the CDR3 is TGTGCCAGCAGCCAAGACCCAGCGGGAGGGCCCGGGTACGAGCAGTACTTC. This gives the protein CASSQDPAGGPGYEQYF.

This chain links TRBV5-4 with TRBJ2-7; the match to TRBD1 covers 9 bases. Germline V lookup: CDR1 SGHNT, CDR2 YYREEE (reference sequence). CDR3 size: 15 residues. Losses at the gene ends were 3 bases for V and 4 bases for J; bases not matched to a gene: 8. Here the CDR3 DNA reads TGTGCCAGCAGCTCTCCCTCGGGACAGGGATACGAGCAGTACTTC. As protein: CASSSPSGQGYEQYF.

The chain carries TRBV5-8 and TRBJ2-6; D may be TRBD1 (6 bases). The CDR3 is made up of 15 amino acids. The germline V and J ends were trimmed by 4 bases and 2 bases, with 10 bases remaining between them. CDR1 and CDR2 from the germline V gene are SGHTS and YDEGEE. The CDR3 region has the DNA TGTGCCAGCAGCCGAACAGGGACTGGGGCCAACGTCCTGACTTTC. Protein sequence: CASSRTGTGANVLTF.

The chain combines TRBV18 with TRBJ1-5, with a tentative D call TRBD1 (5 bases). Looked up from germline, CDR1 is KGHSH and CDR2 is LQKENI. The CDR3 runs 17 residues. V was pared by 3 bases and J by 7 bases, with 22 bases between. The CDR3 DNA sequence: TGTGCCAGCTCACCCACGGCCGGGGCACAGATAGGGCAGCCCCAGCATTTT. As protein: CASSPTAGAQIGQPQHF.

CDR3 sequence (DNA): TGTGCCAGCTCCCCGAAGACTAGCGGTACCTACGAGCAGTACTTC. Encoded protein: CASSPKTSGTYEQYF. This chain uses TRBV18 with TRBJ2-7; TRBD2 matches at 9 bases. This CDR3 region has 15 residues. The junction had 8 bases not matched to a gene; V was cut back by 6 bases and J by 2 bases. Germline CDR1 KGHSH, CDR2 LQKENI. Full variable domain (remainder filled in from reference TRBV18 and TRBJ2-7): NAGVMQNPRHLVRRRGQEARLRCSPMKGHSHVYWYRQLPEEGLKFMVYLQKENIIDESGMPKERFSAEFPKEGPSILRIQQVVRGDSAAYFCASSPKTSGTYEQYFGPGTRLTVT.

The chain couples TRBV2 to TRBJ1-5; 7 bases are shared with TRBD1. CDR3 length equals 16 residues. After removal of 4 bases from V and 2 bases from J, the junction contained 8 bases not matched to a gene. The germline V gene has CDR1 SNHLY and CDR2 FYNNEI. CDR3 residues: CASSGNTGVGNQPQHF. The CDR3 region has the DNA TGTGCCAGCAGTGGAAACACAGGGGTTGGCAATCAGCCCCAGCATTTT.

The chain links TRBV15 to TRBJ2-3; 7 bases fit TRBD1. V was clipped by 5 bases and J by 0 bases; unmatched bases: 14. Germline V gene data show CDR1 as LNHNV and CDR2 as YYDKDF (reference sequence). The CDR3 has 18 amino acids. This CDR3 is CATSPPRDRNPSTDTQYF. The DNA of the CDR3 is TGTGCCACCAGCCCGCCCCGGGACAGAAATCCTAGCACAGATACGCAGTATTTT.

In nucleotides, the CDR3 is TGTGCCAGCACAAGGGGAGAGACCCAGTACTTC. It specifies CASTRGETQYF. This sequence joins TRBV28 and TRBJ2-5; tentatively, D is TRBD1 (5 bases). CDR1 MDHEN and CDR2 SYDVKM come from the germline V gene. V dropped 7 bases and J dropped 4 bases, with 7 bases sitting between them. This CDR3 has 11 amino acids.

The CDR3 coding sequence is TGTGCCAGCTCACCATCGATGTCCTACAATGAGCAGTTCTTC. Its translation is CASSPSMSYNEQFF. The chain combines TRBV18 with TRBJ2-1; the D is unclear. Trimming removed 2 bases at V and 1 base at J, with 6 bases between. Germline lookup yields CDR1 KGHSH and CDR2 LQKENI. The CDR3 has 14 residues.

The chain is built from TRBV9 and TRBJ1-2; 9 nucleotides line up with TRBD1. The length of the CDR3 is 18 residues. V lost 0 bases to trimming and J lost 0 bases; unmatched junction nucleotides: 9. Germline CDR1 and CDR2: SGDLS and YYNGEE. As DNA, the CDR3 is TGTGCCAGCAGCGTAGCTTGGGACAGGGCTCTTTCTAACTATGGCTACACCTTC. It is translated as CASSVAWDRALSNYGYTF.

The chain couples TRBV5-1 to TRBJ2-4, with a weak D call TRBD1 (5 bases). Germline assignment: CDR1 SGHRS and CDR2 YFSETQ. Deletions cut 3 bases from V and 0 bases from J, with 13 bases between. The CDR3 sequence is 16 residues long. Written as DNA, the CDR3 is TGCGCCAGCAGCTCTATGACAGACCCAGCCAAAAACATTCAGTACTTC. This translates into CASSSMTDPAKNIQYF.

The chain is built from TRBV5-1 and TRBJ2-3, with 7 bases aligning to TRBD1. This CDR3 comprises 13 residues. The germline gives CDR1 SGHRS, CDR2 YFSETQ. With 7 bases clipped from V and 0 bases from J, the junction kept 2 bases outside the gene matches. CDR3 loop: CASGGQSTDTQYF. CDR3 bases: TGCGCCAGCGGGGGACAGAGCACAGATACGCAGTATTTT.

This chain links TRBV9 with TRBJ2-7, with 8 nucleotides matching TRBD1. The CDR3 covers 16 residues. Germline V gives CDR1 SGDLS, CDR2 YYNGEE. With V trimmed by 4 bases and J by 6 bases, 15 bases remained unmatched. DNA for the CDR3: TGTGCCAGCAGCCCGCATAACAGGGGGTCGCTGGGCGAGCAGTACTTC. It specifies CASSPHNRGSLGEQYF.

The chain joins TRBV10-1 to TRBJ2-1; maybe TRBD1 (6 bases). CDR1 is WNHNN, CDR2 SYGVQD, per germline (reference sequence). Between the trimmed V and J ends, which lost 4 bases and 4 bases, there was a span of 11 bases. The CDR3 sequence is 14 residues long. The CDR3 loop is CASSGGQGYNEQFF. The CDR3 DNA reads TGCGCCAGCAGTGGGGGGCAGGGATACAATGAGCAGTTCTTC.

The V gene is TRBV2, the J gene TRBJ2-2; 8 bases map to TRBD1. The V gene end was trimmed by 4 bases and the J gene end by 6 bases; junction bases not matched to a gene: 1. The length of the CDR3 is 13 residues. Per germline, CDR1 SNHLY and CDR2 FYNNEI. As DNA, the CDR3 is TGTGCCAGCAGTGCCAGGGGGCCCGGGGAGCTGTTTTTT. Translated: CASSARGPGELFF.

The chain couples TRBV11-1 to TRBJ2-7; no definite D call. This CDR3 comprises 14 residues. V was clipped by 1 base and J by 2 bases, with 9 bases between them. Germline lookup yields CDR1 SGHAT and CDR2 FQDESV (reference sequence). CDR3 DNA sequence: TGTGCCAGCAGCTTAGTTATGGAAACCTACGAGCAGTACTTC. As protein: CASSLVMETYEQYF.

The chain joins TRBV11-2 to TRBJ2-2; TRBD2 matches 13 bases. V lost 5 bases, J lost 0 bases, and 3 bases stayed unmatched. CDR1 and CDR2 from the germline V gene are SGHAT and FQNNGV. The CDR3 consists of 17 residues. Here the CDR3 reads CASSRTSGGANTGELFF. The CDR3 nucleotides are TGTGCCAGCAGCCGAACTAGCGGGGGGGCGAACACCGGGGAGCTGTTTTTT.

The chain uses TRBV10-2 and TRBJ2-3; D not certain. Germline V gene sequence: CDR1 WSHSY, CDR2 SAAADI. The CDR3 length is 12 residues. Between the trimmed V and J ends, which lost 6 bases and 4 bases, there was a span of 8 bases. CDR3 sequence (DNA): TGCGCCAGCAGGAGGTCCCCAGATACGCAGTATTTT. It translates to CASRRSPDTQYF.

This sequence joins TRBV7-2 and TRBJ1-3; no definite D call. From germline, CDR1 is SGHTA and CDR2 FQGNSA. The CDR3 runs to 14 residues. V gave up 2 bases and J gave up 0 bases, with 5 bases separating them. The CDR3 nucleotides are TGTGCCAGCAGCTTACGGATCTCTGGAAACACCATATATTTT. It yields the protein CASSLRISGNTIYF.

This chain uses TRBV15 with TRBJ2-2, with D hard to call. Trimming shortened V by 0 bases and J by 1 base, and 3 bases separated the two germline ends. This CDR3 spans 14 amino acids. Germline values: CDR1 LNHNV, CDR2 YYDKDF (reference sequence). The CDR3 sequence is CATSRDENTGELFF. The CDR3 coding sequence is TGTGCCACCAGCAGAGATGAGAACACCGGGGAGCTGTTTTTT. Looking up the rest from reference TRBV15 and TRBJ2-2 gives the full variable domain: DAMVIQNPRYQVTQFGKPVTLSCSQTLNHNVMYWYQQKSSQAPKLLFHYYDKDFNNEADTPDNFQSRRPNTSFCFLDIRSPGLGDTAMYLCATSRDENTGELFFGEGSRLTVL.

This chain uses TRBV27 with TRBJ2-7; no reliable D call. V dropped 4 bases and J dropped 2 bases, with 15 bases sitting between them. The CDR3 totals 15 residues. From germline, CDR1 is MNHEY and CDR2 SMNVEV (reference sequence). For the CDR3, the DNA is TGTGCCAGCAGTTCTCTTTCGGTCTTAACCTACGAGCAGTACTTC. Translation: CASSSLSVLTYEQYF.

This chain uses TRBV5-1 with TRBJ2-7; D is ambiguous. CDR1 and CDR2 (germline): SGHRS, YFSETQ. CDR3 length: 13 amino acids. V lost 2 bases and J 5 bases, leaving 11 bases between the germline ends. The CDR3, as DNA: TGCGCCAGCAGCTTCATAACAGAACACGAGCAGTACTTC. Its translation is CASSFITEHEQYF.